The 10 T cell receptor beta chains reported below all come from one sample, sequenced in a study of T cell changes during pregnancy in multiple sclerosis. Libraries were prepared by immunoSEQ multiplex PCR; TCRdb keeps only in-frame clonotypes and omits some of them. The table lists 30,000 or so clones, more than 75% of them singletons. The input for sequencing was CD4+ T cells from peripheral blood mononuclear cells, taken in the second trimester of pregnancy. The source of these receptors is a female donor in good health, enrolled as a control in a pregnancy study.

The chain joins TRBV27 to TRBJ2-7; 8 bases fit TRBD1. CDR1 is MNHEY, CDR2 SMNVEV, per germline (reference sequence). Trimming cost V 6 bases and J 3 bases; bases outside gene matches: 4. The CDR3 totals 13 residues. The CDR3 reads CASREQGGYEQYF. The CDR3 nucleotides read TGTGCCAGCAGGGAACAGGGGGGCTACGAGCAGTACTTC.

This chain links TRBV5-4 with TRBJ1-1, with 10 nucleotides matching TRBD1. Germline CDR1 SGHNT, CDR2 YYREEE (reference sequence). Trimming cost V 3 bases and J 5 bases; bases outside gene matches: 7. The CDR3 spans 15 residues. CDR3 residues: CASSSDRGLRTEAFF. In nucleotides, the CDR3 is TGTGCCAGCAGCTCAGACAGGGGGCTGAGAACTGAAGCTTTCTTT.

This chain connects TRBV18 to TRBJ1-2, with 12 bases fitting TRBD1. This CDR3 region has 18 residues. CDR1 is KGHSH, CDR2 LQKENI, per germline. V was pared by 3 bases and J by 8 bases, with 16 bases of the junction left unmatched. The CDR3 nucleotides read TGTGCCAGCTCACCCACTGGTGCCGGGACAGGGGGCGTAAAGGGCTACACCTTC. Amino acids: CASSPTGAGTGGVKGYTF.

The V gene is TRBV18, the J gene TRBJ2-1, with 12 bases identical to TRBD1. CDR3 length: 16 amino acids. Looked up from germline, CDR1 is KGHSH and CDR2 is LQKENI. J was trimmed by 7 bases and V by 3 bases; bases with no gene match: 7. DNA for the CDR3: TGTGCCAGCTCACCGATCCGGGACAGGGGGCGTAATGAGCAGTTCTTC. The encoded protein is CASSPIRDRGRNEQFF. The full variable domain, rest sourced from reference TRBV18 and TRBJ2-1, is NAGVMQNPRHLVRRRGQEARLRCSPMKGHSHVYWYRQLPEEGLKFMVYLQKENIIDESGMPKERFSAEFPKEGPSILRIQQVVRGDSAAYFCASSPIRDRGRNEQFFGPGTRLTVL.

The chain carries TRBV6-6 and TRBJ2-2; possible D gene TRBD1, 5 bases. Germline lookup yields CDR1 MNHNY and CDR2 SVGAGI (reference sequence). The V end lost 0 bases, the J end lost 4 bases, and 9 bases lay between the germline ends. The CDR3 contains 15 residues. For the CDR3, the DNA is TGTGCCAGCAGTTACTCCAGGGTTCCCACCGGGGAGCTGTTTTTT. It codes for CASSYSRVPTGELFF.

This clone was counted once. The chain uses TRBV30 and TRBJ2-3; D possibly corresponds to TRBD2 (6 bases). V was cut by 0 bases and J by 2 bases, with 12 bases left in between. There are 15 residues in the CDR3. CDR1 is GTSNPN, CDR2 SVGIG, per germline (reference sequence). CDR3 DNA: TGTGCCTGGAGTGTACTAACGGGAGCCACAGATACGCAGTATTTT. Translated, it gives CAWSVLTGATDTQYF.

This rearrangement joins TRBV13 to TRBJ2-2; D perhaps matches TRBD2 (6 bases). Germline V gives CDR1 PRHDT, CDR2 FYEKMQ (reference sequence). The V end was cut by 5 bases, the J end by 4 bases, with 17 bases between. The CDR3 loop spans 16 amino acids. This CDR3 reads CASSPFGGWGTGELFF. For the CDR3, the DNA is TGTGCCAGCAGCCCCTTCGGGGGATGGGGCACCGGGGAGCTGTTTTTT.

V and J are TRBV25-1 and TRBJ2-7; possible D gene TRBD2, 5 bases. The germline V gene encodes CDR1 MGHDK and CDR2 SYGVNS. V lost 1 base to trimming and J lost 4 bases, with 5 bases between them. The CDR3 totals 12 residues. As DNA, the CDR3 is TGTGCCAGCAGTGAATCGGGGTACGAGCAGTACTTC. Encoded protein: CASSESGYEQYF.

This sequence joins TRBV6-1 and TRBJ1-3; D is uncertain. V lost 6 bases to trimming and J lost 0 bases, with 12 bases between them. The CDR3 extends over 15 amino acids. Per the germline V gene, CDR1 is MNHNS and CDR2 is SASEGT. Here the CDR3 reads CASRLGQFSGNTIYF. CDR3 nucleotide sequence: TGTGCCAGCAGGTTGGGCCAGTTCTCTGGAAACACCATATATTTT.

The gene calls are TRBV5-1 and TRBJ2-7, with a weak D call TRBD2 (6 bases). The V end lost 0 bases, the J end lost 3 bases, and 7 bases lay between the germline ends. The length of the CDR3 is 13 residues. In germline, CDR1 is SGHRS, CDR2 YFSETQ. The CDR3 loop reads CASSLADYYEQYF. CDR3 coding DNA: TGCGCCAGCAGCTTGGCGGACTACTACGAGCAGTACTTC. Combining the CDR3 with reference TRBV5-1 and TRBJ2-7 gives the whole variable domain KAGVTQTPRYLIKTRGQQVTLSCSPISGHRSVSWYQQTPGQGLQFLFEYFSETQRNKGNFPGRFSGRQFSNSRSEMNVSTLELGDSALYLCASSLADYYEQYFGPGTRLTVT.